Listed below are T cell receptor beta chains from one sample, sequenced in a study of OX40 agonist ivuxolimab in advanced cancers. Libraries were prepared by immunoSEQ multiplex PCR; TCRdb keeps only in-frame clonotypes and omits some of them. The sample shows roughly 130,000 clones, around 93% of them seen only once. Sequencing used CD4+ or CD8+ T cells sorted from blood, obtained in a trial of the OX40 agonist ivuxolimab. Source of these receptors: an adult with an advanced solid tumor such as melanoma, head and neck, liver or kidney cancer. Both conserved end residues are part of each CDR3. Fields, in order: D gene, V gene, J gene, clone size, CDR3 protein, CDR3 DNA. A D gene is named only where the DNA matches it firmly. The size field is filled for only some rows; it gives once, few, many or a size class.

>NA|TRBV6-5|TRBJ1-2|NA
CASRTGSYGYTF
TGTGCCAGCAGAACCGGGTCTTATGGCTACACCTTC
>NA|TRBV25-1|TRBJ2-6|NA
CASLRSGANVLTF
TGTGCCAGCCTCCGTTCTGGGGCCAACGTCCTGACTTTC
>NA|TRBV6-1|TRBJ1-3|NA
CASSSEGYGNTIYF
TGTGCCAGCAGCTCAGAGGGTTATGGAAACACCATATATTTT
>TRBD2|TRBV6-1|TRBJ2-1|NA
CASSQTSGGVGEQFF
TGTGCCAGCAGTCAAACTAGCGGGGGAGTGGGTGAGCAGTTCTTC
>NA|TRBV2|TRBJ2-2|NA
CASRVGLRMRGLFF
TGTGCCAGCAGAGTTGGACTCCGGATGCGGGGTCTGTTTTTT
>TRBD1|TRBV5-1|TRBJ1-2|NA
CASSPTGEHYGYTF
TGCGCCAGCAGTCCTACAGGGGAACACTATGGCTACACCTTC
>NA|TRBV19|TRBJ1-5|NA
CASSMFGARGGNQPQHF
TGTGCCAGTAGTATGTTTGGGGCGAGGGGCGGCAATCAGCCCCAGCATTTT
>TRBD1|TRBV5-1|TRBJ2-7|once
CASSETTGPPADYEQYF
TGCGCCAGCAGCGAAACGACAGGGCCGCCGGCCGACTACGAGCAGTACTTC
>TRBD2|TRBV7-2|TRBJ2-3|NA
CASSTGLAELTDTQYF
TGTGCCAGCAGCACGGGACTAGCGGAGCTCACAGATACGCAGTATTTT
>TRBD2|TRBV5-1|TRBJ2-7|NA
CASSFETSGETYEQYF
TGCGCCAGCAGCTTCGAGACTAGCGGGGAAACCTACGAGCAGTACTTC
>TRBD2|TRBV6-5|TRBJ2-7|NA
CASSSSGAREQYF
TGTGCCAGCAGTTCTAGCGGAGCACGCGAGCAGTACTTC
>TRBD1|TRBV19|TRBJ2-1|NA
CASSPATGRMFEQFF
TGTGCCAGTAGTCCAGCGACAGGGCGCATGTTTGAGCAGTTCTTC
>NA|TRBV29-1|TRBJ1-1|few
CSVEVPLENTEAFF
TGCAGCGTTGAAGTCCCCCTAGAGAACACTGAAGCTTTCTTT
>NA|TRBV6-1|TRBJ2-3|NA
CASSEDSGFLDTQYF
TGTGCCAGCAGTGAAGACTCTGGCTTCCTAGATACGCAGTATTTT
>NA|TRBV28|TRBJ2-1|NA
CASSFRGAYNEQFF
TGTGCCAGCAGTTTCCGGGGGGCTTACAATGAGCAGTTCTTC
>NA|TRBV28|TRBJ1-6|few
CASRDSHNSPLHF
TGTGCCAGCAGGGACAGTCATAATTCACCCCTCCACTTT
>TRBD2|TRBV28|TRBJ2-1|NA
CASSWLKNPGLAGNYNEQFF
TGTGCCAGCAGCTGGCTCAAGAATCCGGGACTAGCGGGGAACTACAATGAGCAGTTCTTC
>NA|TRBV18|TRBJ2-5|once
CASSPGYQETQYF
TGTGCCAGCTCACCCGGGTACCAAGAGACCCAGTACTTC
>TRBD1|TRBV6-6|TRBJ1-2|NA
CASTGRGGKTNYGYTF
TGTGCCAGCACTGGCAGGGGGGGGAAGACTAACTATGGCTACACCTTC
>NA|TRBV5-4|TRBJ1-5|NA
CASSYSGRGSNQPQHF
TGTGCCAGCAGCTATTCAGGGAGAGGAAGCAATCAGCCCCAGCATTTT
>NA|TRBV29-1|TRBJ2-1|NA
CSVGRTVSYNEQFF
TGCAGCGTCGGACGGACTGTCTCCTACAATGAGCAGTTCTTC
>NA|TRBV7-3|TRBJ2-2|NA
CASSLEGLGTGELFF
TGTGCCAGCAGCTTAGAGGGGTTGGGCACCGGGGAGCTGTTTTTT
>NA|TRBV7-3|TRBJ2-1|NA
CASSLNPLPTRYNEQFF
TGTGCCAGCAGCTTAAATCCGCTGCCTACCAGATACAATGAGCAGTTCTTC
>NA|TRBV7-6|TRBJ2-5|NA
CASSLKETQYF
TGTGCCAGCAGCCTCAAAGAGACCCAGTACTTC
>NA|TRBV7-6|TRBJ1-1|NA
CASSLGRARGRTEAFF
TGTGCCAGCAGCTTAGGCAGGGCTCGAGGGAGGACTGAAGCTTTCTTT